One sample yielded the 5 T cell receptor beta chains listed below, sequenced in a study of blood T cells in healthy people across ages. Primed by a sample-barcoded 5' primer and a J-beta primer mix, a second PCR proceeded for about 6 to 11 cycles. TCRdb reprocessed the 5' RACE reads with MiXCR, giving one entry per CDR3 protein. The repertoire consists of 850,000 to 1,000,000 distinct CDR3 sequences, with just over 50% occurring once and the leading ten covering 20% to 25%. Sequencing was done on a sample of blood. These receptor sequences come from a woman aged 55-70 years in good health.

The rearrangement joins TRBV7-2 to TRBJ2-7, with a tentative D call TRBD2 (6 bases). Germline lookup yields CDR1 SGHTA and CDR2 FQGNSA. Trimming removed 5 bases from V and 4 bases from J, with 21 bases in between. This CDR3 spans 16 amino acids. The CDR3 DNA follows: TGTGCCAGCAGCGAGAATTTTTATAGCGGATCTTACGAGCAGTACTTC. This codes for CASSENFYSGSYEQYF.

The chain employs TRBV29-1 and TRBJ2-5, with D hard to call. CDR1 is SQVTM, CDR2 ANQGSEA, per germline. The length of the CDR3 is 12 residues. V gave up 4 bases and J gave up 0 bases, with 6 bases separating them. CDR3 bases: TGCAGCGTTGTAGAGTACCAAGAGACCCAGTACTTC. Its translation is CSVVEYQETQYF.

This clonotype occurred a few times. The chain uses TRBV7-9 and TRBJ2-7, with D perhaps given as TRBD1 or TRBD2 (6 bases each). Germline loops: CDR1 SEHNR, CDR2 FQNEAQ (reference sequence). Trimming cost V 5 bases and J 3 bases, with 17 bases left between them. CDR3 size: 15 residues. DNA of the CDR3: TGTGCCAGCAGCATCGAAGGGGGGTATTACTACGAGCAGTACTTC. It yields the protein CASSIEGGYYYEQYF.

A few counts support this clonotype. The junction departs from germline at one end; a sequencing error may be responsible. The chain recombines TRBV29-1 with TRBJ2-1; 7 positions match TRBD2. The CDR3 length is 15 residues. Per the germline V gene, CDR1 is SQVTM and CDR2 is ANQGSEA. CDR3 DNA sequence: TGTAGCGGGCAGACGGCCGGGAGCTCCTACAATGAGCAGTTCTTC. Its translation is CSGQTAGSSYNEQFF.

This rearrangement joins TRBV20-1 to TRBJ1-2; TRBD1 might be the D (6 bases). The CDR3 loop spans 12 amino acids. V shed 6 bases and J shed 1 base, with 9 bases lying between them. Looked up from germline, CDR1 is DFQATT and CDR2 is SNEGSKA (reference sequence). In DNA, the CDR3 is TGCAGTGCAGGGACACATAACTATGGCTACACCTTC. Amino acid sequence: CSAGTHNYGYTF.